This T cell receptor (beta chain) derives from a study of PD-L1 blockade in urothelial cancer. Points from the study as a whole: Pretreatment blood TCR clonality under the median forecast improved survival.

The CDR3 is made up of 12 amino acids. Germline CDR1 and CDR2: MDHEN and SYDVKM. Trimming took 3 bases from V and 5 from J, leaving 8 bases between them. As for time point: pretreatment peripheral blood. Anywhere from 1 to 8 samples came from each patient, spanning pretreatment and on-treatment. Assay used: immunoSEQ multiplex PCR; TCRdb lists only in-frame clones, some missing. This table has roughly 49,000 clones, around 84% appearing once. About this clone itself: No antigen is known for it.

The source material was PBMCs, sampled around atezolizumab (anti-PD-L1) treatment. The V call is TRBV28, the J call TRBJ2-7; D remains ambiguous. This TCR came from a man between 60 and 75 years old with urothelial cancer. The CDR3 protein is CASSLRSNEQYF. The CDR3 bases are TGTGCCAGCAGTTTGCGGAGTAACGAGCAGTACTTC.